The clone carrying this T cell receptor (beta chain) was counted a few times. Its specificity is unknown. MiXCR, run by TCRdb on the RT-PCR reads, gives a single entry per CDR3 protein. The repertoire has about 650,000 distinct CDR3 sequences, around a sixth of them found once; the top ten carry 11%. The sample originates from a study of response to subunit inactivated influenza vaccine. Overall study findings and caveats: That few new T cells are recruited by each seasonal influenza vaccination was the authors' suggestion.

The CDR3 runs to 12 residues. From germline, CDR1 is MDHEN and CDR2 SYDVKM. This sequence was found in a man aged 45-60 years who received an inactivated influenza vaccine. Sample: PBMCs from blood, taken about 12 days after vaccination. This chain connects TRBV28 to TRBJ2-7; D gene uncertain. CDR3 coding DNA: TGTGCTACGGACCGCGGCTCCTACGAGCAGTACTTC. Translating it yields CATDRGSYEQYF.